Listed here are 31 T cell receptor beta chains from one sample, sequenced in a study of blood T cell repertoires in COVID-19. Here immunoSEQ multiplex PCR was the method, and the copy in TCRdb shows in-frame clones only, minus some. Among 350,000 or so clones listed, 85% to 90% were seen once. The source material was PBMCs or T cells enriched from blood (not recorded which). These receptor sequences come from a woman aged 25 to 39 who had been exposed to COVID-19.

V gene TRBV28 combines with J gene TRBJ1-2; TRBD1 matches 11 bases. This CDR3 is built from 16 residues. V shed 5 bases and J 8 bases; nucleotides not matched to a gene: 13. Germline V gene lookup returns CDR1 MDHEN and CDR2 SYDVKM. The CDR3 DNA reads as TGTGCCAGCAGTGCCCCTATTGGGACAGGGGGTTGGGGCTACACCTTC. Translated: CASSAPIGTGGWGYTF.

The gene calls are TRBV7-8 and TRBJ1-3; 7 nucleotides align to TRBD1. The V gene end was trimmed by 5 bases and the J gene end by 2 bases; junction bases not matched to a gene: 3. Germline V gene lookup returns CDR1 SGHVS and CDR2 FQNEAQ. The CDR3 covers 14 residues. This CDR3 reads CASSAQGAGNTIYF. The CDR3 region has the DNA TGTGCCAGCAGCGCCCAGGGGGCTGGAAACACCATATATTTT.

The chain carries TRBV18 and TRBJ2-3, with D possibly matching TRBD1 (5 bases). Trimming cost V 0 bases and J 2 bases, with 9 bases left between them. There are 15 residues in the CDR3. Germline CDR1 is KGHSH and CDR2 is LQKENI. Written as DNA, the CDR3 is TGTGCCAGCTCACCACCGGGGCCCACCACAGATACGCAGTATTTT. Amino acid sequence: CASSPPGPTTDTQYF.

The chain joins TRBV19 to TRBJ1-2; TRBD1 matches 9 bases. The CDR3 covers 13 residues. The V and J ends lost 3 bases and 6 bases, in that order; junction bases with no gene match: 2. Germline CDR1 reads LNHDA; CDR2 reads SQIVND (reference sequence). CDR3 protein: CASSIRDRDGYTF. CDR3 DNA: TGTGCCAGTAGTATTCGGGACAGGGATGGCTACACCTTC.

The V call is TRBV6-1, the J call TRBJ1-5, with D possibly being TRBD1 (5 bases). Looked up from germline, CDR1 is MNHNS and CDR2 is SASEGT. V was pared by 7 bases and J by 3 bases, with 16 bases between. This CDR3 has 15 amino acids. CDR3 residues: CASNTPGYDNQPQHF. The CDR3 DNA follows: TGTGCCAGCAACACCCCAGGGTACGACAATCAGCCCCAGCATTTT.

The V and J genes are TRBV13 and TRBJ2-5; TRBD2 agrees at 10 bases. The V segment lost 4 bases and the J segment 5 bases; nucleotides outside the gene matches: 1. Germline loops: CDR1 PRHDT, CDR2 FYEKMQ (reference sequence). The CDR3 is 13 amino acids. In DNA, the CDR3 is TGTGCCAGCAGCTCGGGACTAGCGGAGACCCAGTACTTC. Its translation is CASSSGLAETQYF.

The V call is TRBV11-1, the J call TRBJ1-1; 8 nucleotides line up with TRBD1. After removal of 5 bases from V and 3 bases from J, the junction contained 5 bases not matched to a gene. From germline, CDR1 is SGHAT and CDR2 FQDESV (reference sequence). The CDR3 is 14 residues long. The CDR3 here is CASSLTGGDTEAFF. DNA for the CDR3: TGTGCCAGCAGCCTAACAGGGGGAGACACTGAAGCTTTCTTT.

This chain links TRBV28 with TRBJ2-2; possible D gene TRBD2, 5 bases. Germline CDR1 and CDR2: MDHEN and SYDVKM. The CDR3 loop spans 18 amino acids. Trimming took 6 bases from V and 5 from J, leaving 25 bases between them. Here the CDR3 reads CASRPSGIGVELTGELFF. CDR3 coding DNA: TGTGCCAGCAGACCCTCGGGGATCGGGGTGGAGTTGACCGGGGAGCTGTTTTTT.

This clone appeared a few times. The chain combines TRBV7-8 with TRBJ1-1; a possible D gene is TRBD1 (5 bases). Germline V CDR1 and CDR2: SGHVS, FQNEAQ. This CDR3 has 14 residues. V was shortened by 3 bases and J by 4 bases, with 12 bases between the two germline ends. In nucleotides, the CDR3 is TGTGCCAGCAGCTTTTGGGTAGGGGCCACTGAAGCTTTCTTT. Protein sequence: CASSFWVGATEAFF. Using reference TRBV7-8 and TRBJ1-1 for the parts outside the CDR3, the full variable domain is GAGVSQSPRYKVAKRGQDVALRCDPISGHVSLFWYQQALGQGPEFLTYFQNEAQLDKSGLPSDRFFAERPEGSVSTLKIQRTQQEDSAVYLCASSFWVGATEAFFGQGTRLTVV.

The chain has TRBV9 and TRBJ2-1, with 7 bases fitting TRBD2. Germline CDR1 is SGDLS and CDR2 is YYNGEE. The CDR3 covers 15 residues. J lost 8 bases, V lost 0 bases, and 8 bases had no gene match. The CDR3: CASSVAVGGPYEQFF. CDR3 bases: TGTGCCAGCAGCGTAGCGGTGGGAGGGCCGTATGAGCAGTTCTTC.

The chain carries TRBV10-2 and TRBJ2-7; D may be TRBD1 (5 bases). This CDR3 is 13 amino acids long. The germline CDR1 and CDR2 sequences are WSHSY and SAAADI. Trimming removed 10 bases at V and 3 bases at J, with 16 bases between. The CDR3 sequence: CATMGTTVYEQYF. The CDR3 DNA reads as TGCGCCACCATGGGAACGACAGTCTACGAGCAGTACTTC.

The chain recombines TRBV27 with TRBJ2-6, with D tentatively TRBD2 (6 bases). There are 15 residues in the CDR3. From germline, CDR1 is MNHEY and CDR2 SMNVEV (reference sequence). V lost 6 bases to trimming and J lost 4 bases, with 13 bases between them. CDR3 nucleotide sequence: TGTGCCAGCAGCCTTGGAGGGTGGGGGGCCAACGTCCTGACTTTC. Encoded protein: CASSLGGWGANVLTF.

The CDR3 bases are TGTGCCAGCAGCCCGCCGGGACTAGTTTCCGAGCAGTACTTC. The encoded protein is CASSPPGLVSEQYF. The V gene is TRBV3-1 (or the pseudogene TRBV3-2), the J gene TRBJ2-7; 8 bases are a match to TRBD2. The V and J ends lost 4 bases and 6 bases, in that order; junction bases with no gene match: 8. The germline V gene has CDR1 LGHDT and CDR2 YNNKEL (reference sequence). This CDR3 region has 14 residues.

CDR3 protein: CASSSDNLWGGEQYF. In nucleotides, the CDR3 is TGTGCCAGCAGCTCCGATAACTTGTGGGGGGGCGAGCAGTACTTC. The genes are TRBV7-2 and TRBJ2-7, with TRBD2 matching over 7 bases. The CDR3 contains 15 residues. J lost 6 bases, V lost 4 bases, and 12 bases had no gene match. The germline V gene encodes CDR1 SGHTA and CDR2 FQGNSA.

The chain carries TRBV2 and TRBJ1-1, with D maybe TRBD1 (5 bases). The CDR3 consists of 13 residues. Germline loops: CDR1 SNHLY, CDR2 FYNNEI. V was shortened by 5 bases and J by 1 base, with 8 bases between the two germline ends. The CDR3 DNA is TGTGCCAGCAGTAAGACAGAGAACACTGAAGCTTTCTTT. Its protein product is CASSKTENTEAFF.

The chain recombines TRBV19 with TRBJ2-1; 7 bases align to TRBD2. With 8 bases clipped from V and 6 bases from J, the junction kept 7 bases outside the gene matches. Germline V CDR1 and CDR2: LNHDA, SQIVND (reference sequence). This CDR3 has 13 residues. The CDR3 DNA reads TGTGCCAGTGAGGGGAGGGGAGGCAATGAGCAGTTCTTC. It encodes CASEGRGGNEQFF.

This clone has just one count. The V and J genes are TRBV5-1 and TRBJ2-5; D uncertain. The CDR3 spans 17 residues. With 6 bases removed from V and 2 bases from J, the gap between germline ends came to 23 bases. CDR1 SGHRS and CDR2 YFSETQ come from the germline V gene. The CDR3 region is CASNPIRVGLEQETQYF. The CDR3 DNA reads TGCGCCAGCAACCCTATACGGGTGGGTCTTGAACAAGAGACCCAGTACTTC.

CDR3 protein: CASSVDTYEQYF. CDR3 in DNA: TGTGCCAGCAGCGTGGACACCTACGAGCAGTACTTC. The chain carries TRBV5-4 and TRBJ2-7; the D gene is possibly TRBD1 (5 bases). Germline assignment: CDR1 SGHNT and CDR2 YYREEE (reference sequence). CDR3 length: 12 amino acids. V was pared by 4 bases and J by 2 bases, with 7 bases between. Full variable domain (outside the CDR3, taken from reference TRBV5-4 and TRBJ2-7): ETGVTQSPTHLIKTRGQQVTLRCSSQSGHNTVSWYQQALGQGPQFIFQYYREEENGRGNFPPRFSGLQFPNYSSELNVNALELDDSALYLCASSVDTYEQYFGPGTRLTVT.

The gene calls are TRBV3-1 (or the pseudogene TRBV3-2) and TRBJ1-2; D uncertain. The V end was cut by 0 bases, the J end by 8 bases, with 13 bases between. The CDR3 has 14 amino acids. CDR1 LGHDT and CDR2 YNNKEL come from the germline V gene (reference sequence). In nucleotides, the CDR3 is TGTGCCAGCAGCCAAGACACCACGGGAAGCGGCTACACCTTC. Translation gives CASSQDTTGSGYTF.

The chain uses TRBV27 and TRBJ2-1; D is unresolved. The CDR3 length is 15 residues. The germline V gene has CDR1 MNHEY and CDR2 SMNVEV (reference sequence). Trimming left V 7 bases short and J 0 bases short, with 13 bases between. The CDR3 region is CASNLGASSYNEQFF. The CDR3, as DNA: TGTGCCAGCAATCTGGGCGCGAGCTCCTACAATGAGCAGTTCTTC.

The chain uses TRBV28 and TRBJ2-2; 9 bases map to TRBD2. Germline V gives CDR1 MDHEN, CDR2 SYDVKM. The ends lost 3 bases at V and 5 bases at J; junction bases unmatched: 7. CDR3 length: 16 residues. CDR3 loop: CASSLIAGADTGELFF. Here the CDR3 DNA reads TGTGCCAGCAGTTTGATAGCGGGAGCGGATACCGGGGAGCTGTTTTTT.

V usage is TRBV30 and J usage is TRBJ1-2; tentatively, D is TRBD1 (5 bases). Germline-derived CDR1 and CDR2 are GTSNPN and SVGIG (reference sequence). The CDR3 is 13 residues long. The V end was cut by 0 bases, the J end by 3 bases, with 8 bases between. CDR3 amino acids: CAWSVMGHYGYTF. For the CDR3, the DNA is TGTGCCTGGAGTGTAATGGGGCACTATGGCTACACCTTC.

The gene calls are TRBV7-9 and TRBJ1-2, with D unresolved. Germline V gives CDR1 SEHNR, CDR2 FQNEAQ (reference sequence). V was pared by 2 bases and J by 4 bases, with 11 bases between. CDR3 size: 14 residues. The CDR3 is CASSLSLLGYGYTF. DNA for the CDR3: TGTGCCAGCAGCTTAAGCCTGCTAGGCTATGGCTACACCTTC.

V is TRBV5-1 and J is TRBJ2-1, with TRBD1 as a possible D gene (6 bases). Trimming took off 4 bases at V and 0 bases at J, with 14 bases between the two ends. Germline values: CDR1 SGHRS, CDR2 YFSETQ. This CDR3 is built from 16 residues. CDR3 sequence reads: CASSRLDRNSYNEQFF. CDR3 bases: TGCGCCAGCAGCCGGCTAGACAGGAACTCCTACAATGAGCAGTTCTTC. Full variable domain (outside the CDR3, taken from reference TRBV5-1 and TRBJ2-1): KAGVTQTPRYLIKTRGQQVTLSCSPISGHRSVSWYQQTPGQGLQFLFEYFSETQRNKGNFPGRFSGRQFSNSRSEMNVSTLELGDSALYLCASSRLDRNSYNEQFFGPGTRLTVL.

V and J are TRBV11-3 and TRBJ1-3; a possible D gene is TRBD1 (5 bases). The CDR3 has 15 amino acids. V lost 5 bases and J 4 bases, leaving 15 bases between the germline ends. Looked up from germline, CDR1 is SGHNT and CDR2 is YENEEA. The DNA for the CDR3 is TGTGCCAGCAGCGGACACTTCAGAAACGGAAACACCATATATTTT. This codes for CASSGHFRNGNTIYF. The complete variable domain, with remaining parts taken from reference TRBV11-3 and TRBJ1-3, reads EAGVVQSPRYKIIEKKQPVAFWCNPISGHNTLYWYLQNLGQGPELLIRYENEEAVDDSQLPKDRFSAERLKGVDSTLKIQPAELGDSAVYLCASSGHFRNGNTIYFGEGSWLTVV.

The V call is TRBV28, the J call TRBJ2-7; 11 bases are a match to TRBD2. The V gene's germline CDR1 is MDHEN and CDR2 SYDVKM. J lost 0 bases, V lost 3 bases, and 7 bases had no gene match. The CDR3 loop spans 17 amino acids. CDR3 loop: CASSLGRLAGYSYEQYF. The CDR3 region has the DNA TGTGCCAGCAGTTTGGGACGACTAGCGGGATACTCCTACGAGCAGTACTTC.

Turning to this clone: The same CDR3 arises from other DNA sequences in this sample as well. The chain joins TRBV3-1 (or the pseudogene TRBV3-2) to TRBJ2-2; D is perhaps TRBD1 (5 bases). This CDR3 has 14 amino acids. Looked up from germline, CDR1 is LGHDT and CDR2 is YNNKEL (reference sequence). Trimming took 2 bases from V and 5 from J, leaving 9 bases between them. The CDR3 here is CASSQYPGTGELFF. For the CDR3, the DNA is TGTGCCAGCAGCCAATACCCAGGGACCGGGGAGCTGTTTTTT.

The chain has TRBV9 and TRBJ2-5; 12 nucleotides match TRBD1. CDR1 and CDR2 (germline): SGDLS, YYNGEE. Losses at the gene ends were 1 base for V and 4 bases for J; bases not matched to a gene: 8. The CDR3 runs 17 residues. The CDR3 sequence: CASSVTPGQGALETQYF. CDR3 DNA sequence: TGTGCCAGCAGCGTAACCCCGGGACAGGGGGCTTTAGAGACCCAGTACTTC.

The genes are TRBV29-1 and TRBJ2-7, with 7 bases fitting TRBD1. V lost 1 base to trimming and J lost 0 bases; unmatched junction nucleotides: 3. The CDR3 is 14 amino acids. Germline CDR1 is SQVTM and CDR2 is ANQGSEA. CDR3 nucleotide sequence: TGCAGCGTTGAAGGACAGGGAGACTCCTACGAGCAGTACTTC. Translation: CSVEGQGDSYEQYF.

The chain recombines TRBV19 with TRBJ1-1, with 9 bases that match TRBD1. With V trimmed by 7 bases and J by 4 bases, 4 bases remained unmatched. Germline loops: CDR1 LNHDA, CDR2 SQIVND (reference sequence). The CDR3 is 13 amino acids. CDR3 in amino acids: CASISTGGTEAFF. The CDR3 DNA sequence: TGTGCCAGTATTTCGACAGGGGGCACTGAAGCTTTCTTT.

V gene TRBV11-2 combines with J gene TRBJ1-2, with D perhaps matching TRBD1 (6 bases). This CDR3 is 14 amino acids long. V was shortened by 0 bases and J by 8 bases, with 13 bases between the two germline ends. Germline assignment: CDR1 SGHAT and CDR2 FQNNGV. CDR3: CASSLDGWGLGYTF. In nucleotides, the CDR3 is TGTGCCAGCAGCTTAGATGGTTGGGGGCTCGGCTACACCTTC. The full variable domain, with the rest looked up from reference TRBV11-2 and TRBJ1-2, is EAGVAQSPRYKIIEKRQSVAFWCNPISGHATLYWYQQILGQGPKLLIQFQNNGVVDDSQLPKDRFSAERLKGVDSTLKIQPAKLEDSAVYLCASSLDGWGLGYTFGSGTRLTVV.